This is a list of T cell receptor beta chains from one sample in a study of T-cell memory formation after mild COVID-19. MiXCR was run by TCRdb on the 5' RACE reads, yielding one entry per CDR3 protein. The sample gives approximately 250,000 distinct CDR3 sequences, over 15% of which show up once; more than 2% is in the top ten. The sequenced material came from PBMCs or a T cell subset sorted from them (not recorded which). The receptors come from an adult woman who had mild COVID-19 (a few samples of this study predate the infection). Cell type and time point are not known. CDR3s include the opening cysteine and the closing phenylalanine or tryptophan. A D gene is named only where the DNA matches it firmly. Size is omitted from some rows. Given values are once, few, many or a class for expanded clones.

-,TRBJ2-7,few,TRBV18,CASSPGTNYEQYF,TGTGCCAGCTCACCCGGGACGAACTACGAGCAGTACTTC
TRBD1,TRBJ1-4,-,TRBV7-6,CASSLGPGQSNEKLFF,TGTGCCAGCAGCTTAGGTCCGGGACAGTCCAATGAAAAACTGTTTTTT
TRBD1,TRBJ1-5,-,TRBV5-6,CASSKDRGRLEQPQHF,TGTGCCAGCAGTAAGGACAGGGGGCGGTTGGAACAGCCCCAGCATTTT
-,TRBJ1-5,-,TRBV5-5,CASSLRTVSNQPQHF,TGTGCCAGCAGCTTGAGAACAGTTAGCAATCAGCCCCAGCATTTT
TRBD1,TRBJ1-6,-,TRBV7-2,CASSSPGRDRVPKPYNSPLHF,TGTGCCAGCAGCTCCCCTGGAAGGGACAGGGTTCCCAAGCCCTATAATTCACCCCTCCACTTT
TRBD1,TRBJ1-3,many,TRBV4-2,CASSHVGQLYSGNTIYF,TGTGCCAGCAGCCACGTGGGACAGCTCTACTCTGGAAACACCATATATTTT
TRBD1,TRBJ2-1,few,TRBV7-6,CASADLRTGQLEQFF,TGTGCCAGCGCAGACCTAAGGACAGGGCAGCTTGAGCAGTTCTTC
TRBD1,TRBJ1-1,-,TRBV5-1,CASSFGTGELTAFF,TGCGCCAGCAGCTTCGGGACAGGGGAGCTGACGGCTTTCTTT
-,TRBJ1-4,-,TRBV7-2,CASSLGYEQEKLFF,TGTGCCAGCAGCTTAGGTTACGAGCAGGAAAAACTGTTTTTT
TRBD1,TRBJ1-5,-,TRBV7-8,CASSLRDSVSNQPQHF,TGTGCCAGCAGCTTACGGGACAGCGTCAGCAATCAGCCCCAGCATTTT
TRBD2,TRBJ2-1,-,TRBV7-9,CASSLVGSGRSPYNEQFF,TGTGCCAGCAGCTTAGTAGGTAGCGGGAGATCCCCCTACAATGAGCAGTTCTTC
-,TRBJ1-3,many,TRBV7-2,CASSSLGPGRRNTIYF,TGTGCCAGCAGCTCCCTGGGGCCCGGACGTAGAAACACCATATATTTT
TRBD2,TRBJ2-1,-,TRBV24-1,CASGGGVEQFF,TGTGCCTCGGGGGGGGGAGTTGAGCAGTTCTTC
-,TRBJ2-1,few,TRBV7-2,CASRRAASSYNEQFF,TGTGCCAGTCGGCGAGCGGCTAGCTCCTACAATGAGCAGTTCTTC
-,TRBJ2-3,-,TRBV24-1,CATSSATDTQYF,TGTGCCACCAGTTCAGCCACAGATACGCAGTATTTT
-,TRBJ2-6,-,TRBV7-9,CATEGRSGANVLTF,TGTGCCACCGAGGGGAGATCTGGGGCCAACGTCCTGACTTTC
TRBD1,TRBJ1-2,-,TRBV12-5,CASGFTPYDRGGYGYTF,TGTGCTAGTGGTTTCACCCCTTATGACAGGGGTGGCTATGGCTACACCTTC
-,TRBJ1-1,once,TRBV19,CASGTSRTKNTEAFF,TGTGCATCCGGAACGTCGAGGACCAAGAACACTGAAGCTTTCTTT
-,TRBJ2-3,few,TRBV5-5,CASSFSGATDTQYF,TGTGCCAGCAGCTTTTCGGGGGCCACAGATACGCAGTATTTT
-,TRBJ1-1,few,TRBV29-1,CSVGRHQNTEAFF,TGCAGCGTGGGACGGCACCAGAACACTGAAGCTTTCTTT
-,TRBJ2-3,-,TRBV6-2/TRBV6-3,CASSSGSLRTDTQYF,TGTGCCAGCAGTTCCGGGTCCCTTCGGACAGATACGCAGTATTTT
-,TRBJ2-1,many,TRBV5-1,CASSLSFPGQMSSYNEQFF,TGCGCCAGCAGCTTAAGCTTCCCCGGACAGATGAGCTCCTACAATGAGCAGTTCTTC
TRBD1,TRBJ1-2,-,TRBV7-9,CASSLAPRGTYGYTF,TGTGCCAGCAGCTTAGCCCCCAGGGGGACCTATGGCTACACCTTC
-,TRBJ1-2,-,TRBV9,CASSSTPNYGYTF,TGTGCCAGCAGCTCGACACCAAACTATGGCTACACCTTC
TRBD1,TRBJ2-6,few,TRBV7-8,CASSLVGTGSSGANVLTF,TGTGCCAGCAGCTTAGTCGGGACAGGCAGCTCTGGGGCCAACGTCCTGACTTTC
-,TRBJ1-1,-,TRBV6-5,CASSRSPTQGLNTEAFF,TGTGCCAGCAGTCGATCGCCGACGCAGGGGTTGAACACTGAAGCTTTCTTT
-,TRBJ2-7,many,TRBV4-1,CASSLTLGRAEEQYF,TGCGCCAGCAGCCTCACCTTGGGCAGGGCGGAGGAGCAGTACTTC
TRBD1,TRBJ2-5,many,TRBV7-2,CASSPLGQPYPKYF,TGTGCCAGCAGCCCCTTGGGACAGCCATACCCAAAGTACTTC
-,TRBJ2-7,few,TRBV10-3,CAIREGVYEQYF,TGTGCCATCAGAGAGGGGGTCTACGAGCAGTACTTC
TRBD1,TRBJ1-2,-,TRBV6-2/TRBV6-3,CASSYSRTGRGYTF,TGTGCCAGCAGTTACTCCCGGACAGGGAGAGGCTACACCTTC
-,TRBJ2-1,-,TRBV6-1,CASSRSGPSYNEQFF,TGTGCCAGCAGCAGGTCGGGGCCCTCCTACAATGAGCAGTTCTTC
-,TRBJ1-1,-,TRBV29-1,CSVEDGGGTEAFF,TGCAGCGTTGAAGATGGGGGAGGTACTGAAGCTTTCTTT
TRBD1,TRBJ2-7,few,TRBV7-9,CASSLGGQGWREQYF,TGTGCCAGCAGCTTAGGAGGACAGGGGTGGAGGGAGCAGTACTTC
TRBD2,TRBJ2-2,few,TRBV20-1,CSAPLSGRAGGELFF,TGCAGTGCCCCCCTTAGCGGGAGGGCCGGCGGGGAGCTGTTTTTT
-,TRBJ1-2,many,TRBV6-5,CASSYSTLSPGAWGYTF,TGTGCCAGCAGTTACTCGACTTTGAGTCCGGGGGCGTGGGGCTACACCTTC
-,TRBJ2-7,-,TRBV11-2,CASSLDSGLVLGLQEQYF,TGTGCCAGCAGCTTAGATTCGGGACTCGTGCTGGGGTTGCAGGAGCAGTACTTC
-,TRBJ2-5,few,TRBV12-3/TRBV12-4,CASSFEGSGTQYF,TGTGCCAGCAGTTTCGAGGGTTCCGGGACCCAGTACTTC
TRBD2,TRBJ2-7,few,TRBV11-3,CASSLGVAGGPLEQYF,TGTGCCAGCAGCTTAGGGGTAGCGGGAGGACCCCTGGAGCAGTACTTC
TRBD1,TRBJ1-2,-,TRBV18,CASSPNPPGQVANYGYTF,TGTGCCAGCTCACCAAACCCACCGGGACAGGTCGCTAACTATGGCTACACCTTC
-,TRBJ2-1,-,TRBV18,CASSPKVAGRSRNEQFF,TGTGCCAGCTCACCAAAGGTCGCAGGAAGGTCTAGGAATGAGCAGTTCTTC
-,TRBJ2-2,few,TRBV5-1,CASSLTRATGTGELFF,TGCGCCAGCAGCCTCACACGGGCAACGGGAACCGGGGAGCTGTTTTTT
-,TRBJ2-2,many,TRBV12-3/TRBV12-4,CASSLSTLSTGELFF,TGTGCCAGCAGTTTATCGACCCTATCCACCGGGGAGCTGTTTTTT
-,TRBJ1-2,-,TRBV12-3/TRBV12-4,CASSLRAGNGYTF,TGTGCCAGCAGTTTAAGGGCAGGGAATGGCTACACCTTC
TRBD2,TRBJ2-2,-,TRBV7-9,CASSTRTGTSGRPGELFF,TGTGCCAGCAGCACAAGGACCGGGACTAGCGGCCGCCCCGGGGAGCTGTTTTTT
-,TRBJ2-3,-,TRBV7-3,CASSILDRHSTDTQYF,TGTGCCAGCAGCATTCTCGACAGGCATAGCACAGATACGCAGTATTTT
-,TRBJ2-7,-,TRBV3-2,CASSQAWGRYEQYF,TGTGCCAGCAGCCAAGCTTGGGGGAGGTACGAGCAGTACTTC
-,TRBJ2-7,few,TRBV7-8,CASSSPLGTGYEQYF,TGTGCCAGCAGCTCCCCCCTAGGTACGGGCTACGAGCAGTACTTC
-,TRBJ2-7,-,TRBV5-6,CASSTRGDPTYEQYF,TGTGCCAGCTCTACCCGGGGCGATCCTACCTACGAGCAGTACTTC
TRBD1,TRBJ1-2,-,TRBV28,CASSITGTGGFDYTF,TGTGCCAGCAGTATAACCGGGACAGGGGGATTTGACTACACCTTC
TRBD2,TRBJ2-5,-,TRBV9,CASSVNAGGETQYF,TGTGCCAGCAGTGTCAATGCGGGAGGCGAGACCCAGTACTTC
-,TRBJ1-3,-,TRBV7-8,CASSPGPPRHQSSGNTIYF,TGTGCCAGCAGCCCAGGCCCGCCTCGGCACCAGAGCTCTGGAAACACCATATATTTT
TRBD1,TRBJ2-2,-,TRBV6-1,CASMRTGRTGELFF,TGTGCCAGCATGAGGACAGGGAGGACCGGGGAGCTGTTTTTT
-,TRBJ1-1,-,TRBV5-5,CASRQGSNTEAFF,TGTGCCAGCAGGCAGGGGTCGAACACTGAAGCTTTCTTT
-,TRBJ2-1,-,TRBV5-6,CASSLGDWSYNEQFF,TGTGCCAGCAGCTTGGGGGATTGGAGTTACAATGAGCAGTTCTTC
-,TRBJ2-7,once,TRBV20-1,CSARERRRWIDEQYF,TGCAGTGCTAGAGAGAGACGGAGATGGATCGACGAGCAGTACTTC
TRBD1,TRBJ1-5,-,TRBV7-9,CASSSGQFSNQPQHF,TGTGCCAGCAGCTCGGGACAGTTTAGCAATCAGCCCCAGCATTTT